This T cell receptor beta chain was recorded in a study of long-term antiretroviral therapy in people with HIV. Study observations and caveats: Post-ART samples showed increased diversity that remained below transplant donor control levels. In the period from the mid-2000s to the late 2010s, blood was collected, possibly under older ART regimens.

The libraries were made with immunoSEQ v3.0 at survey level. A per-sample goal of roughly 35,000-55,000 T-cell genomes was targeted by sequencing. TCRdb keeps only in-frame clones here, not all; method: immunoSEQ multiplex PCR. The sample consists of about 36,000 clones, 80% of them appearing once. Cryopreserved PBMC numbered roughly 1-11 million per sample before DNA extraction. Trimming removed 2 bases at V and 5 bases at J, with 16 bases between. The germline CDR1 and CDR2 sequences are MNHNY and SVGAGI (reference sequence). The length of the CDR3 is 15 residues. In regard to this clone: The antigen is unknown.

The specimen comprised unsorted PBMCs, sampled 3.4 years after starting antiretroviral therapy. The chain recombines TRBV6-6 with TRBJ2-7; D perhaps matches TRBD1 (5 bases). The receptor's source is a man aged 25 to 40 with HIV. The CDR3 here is CASSYEGAGNHEQYF. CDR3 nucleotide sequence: TGTGCCAGCAGTTACGAAGGGGCAGGGAACCACGAGCAGTACTTC.